The 5 T cell receptor beta chains below come from one sample, sequenced in a study of CD4 T cells in relation to SARS-CoV-2 and coronaviruses. Sequencing was performed with immunoSEQ multiplex PCR; in TCRdb, only in-frame clones are kept and a portion is missing. The sample includes tens of thousands of clones, approximately 90% seen only once; the top ten take about 0.4%. Sequences were obtained from naive CD4+ T cells from PBMCs. The subset denotes: naive CD4+ T cells isolated by negative enrichment. The receptor source for this set is an adult with COVID-19.

The V and J genes are TRBV24-1 and TRBJ2-1; D tentatively reads TRBD1 or TRBD2 (5 bases each). The CDR3 spans 14 residues. V was cut by 0 bases and J by 7 bases, with 9 bases left in between. Per germline, CDR1 KGHDR and CDR2 SFDVKD. The CDR3 nucleotides are TGTGCCACCAGTGATTTGCGGGGCGGGAATGAGCAGTTCTTC. It encodes CATSDLRGGNEQFF.

The J gene is TRBJ1-5, the V gene TRBV7-9; 7 bases fit TRBD1. Germline CDR1 is SEHNR and CDR2 is FQNEAQ (reference sequence). The CDR3 consists of 14 residues. Trimming took 4 bases from V and 2 from J; bases not matched to a gene: 2. CDR3 sequence: CASSSTGGNQPQHF. In DNA, the CDR3 is TGTGCCAGCAGCTCAACAGGGGGCAATCAGCCCCAGCATTTT.

This chain links TRBV27 with TRBJ2-6, with D unclear. The V and J ends lost 10 bases and 3 bases respectively, with 10 bases between them. Germline CDR1 and CDR2: MNHEY and SMNVEV (reference sequence). This CDR3 contains 13 residues. Here the CDR3 reads CATSQVGANVLTF. The CDR3 nucleotides read TGTGCCACTTCGCAGGTTGGGGCCAACGTCCTGACTTTC.

This chain joins TRBV28 and TRBJ1-4; tentative D call: TRBD1 (5 bases). The germline V gene encodes CDR1 MDHEN and CDR2 SYDVKM. Trimming stripped 6 bases from V and 8 bases from J, with 10 bases between. There are 12 residues in the CDR3. The CDR3, as DNA: TGTGCCAGCAGCGGGAACAGGGAAAAACTGTTTTTT. This sequence encodes CASSGNREKLFF.

The chain uses TRBV2 and TRBJ2-5; maybe TRBD1 (5 bases). Germline CDR1 reads SNHLY; CDR2 reads FYNNEI. This CDR3 is built from 15 residues. Trimming removed 4 bases from V and 3 bases from J, with 15 bases in between. The CDR3 loop is CASSVVRVGEETQYF. CDR3 nucleotide sequence: TGTGCCAGCAGTGTAGTCAGGGTAGGCGAAGAGACCCAGTACTTC.